This TCR beta chain is from a study of blood T cell repertoires in COVID-19. Across the study: T cells, B-cell-depleted T cells, or PBMCs provided the cDNA or gDNA that served as material.

Authors' data handling: Nucleated cell number was recorded as an estimate derived from reference gene primer amplification. The table came from immunoSEQ multiplex PCR; TCRdb's copy has only in-frame clones and leaves some out. The V and J calls and clone size are taken from that table; D and trimming were inferred from the DNA. This table holds some 390,000 clones, about 89% found once. Germline CDR1 reads SGHVS; CDR2 reads FNYEAQ. V shed 0 bases and J shed 1 base, with 9 bases lying between them. The CDR3 extends over 16 amino acids. The receptor was isolated from a woman aged 60-75 years with COVID-19, enrolled during active disease. Sequenced input: peripheral blood. The chain has TRBV7-6 and TRBJ2-2, with D unresolved. The CDR3 reads CASSLAQRRNTGELFF. CDR3 coding DNA: TGTGCCAGCAGCTTAGCGCAGCGAAGGAACACCGGGGAGCTGTTTTTT.